This passage covers 18 T cell receptor beta chains from one sample sequenced in a study of T cells in Graves' hyperthyroidism and ophthalmopathy. The investigators amplified TCR beta CDR3 regions from RNA transcripts. HTBI primers were the set used in a first-round RT-PCR of the TCR CDR3. A single record per CDR3 protein comes from TCRdb applying MiXCR to the multiplex PCR reads. Of a few hundred thousand distinct CDR3 sequences in the sample, about 15% were seen once. The sample was blood. All receptors derive from a woman aged 40 to 50 with Graves' hyperthyroidism.

At least ten counts were recorded for this clonotype. The chain uses TRBV20-1 and TRBJ2-5; D possibly corresponds to TRBD2 (6 bases). The CDR3 runs 15 residues. The germline gives CDR1 DFQATT, CDR2 SNEGSKA (reference sequence). Trimming left V 6 bases short and J 2 bases short, with 19 bases between. The CDR3, as DNA: TGCAGTGCCAATTCGTCCCCGGGACTTCAAGAGACCCAGTACTTC. It translates to CSANSSPGLQETQYF.

J is TRBJ2-5 and V is TRBV2; D not certain. V dropped 4 bases and J dropped 5 bases, with 14 bases sitting between them. The CDR3 spans 14 residues. Germline CDR1 SNHLY, CDR2 FYNNEI. The CDR3 region has the DNA TGTGCCAGCAGTGGGGATGCCGTAAGCGAGACCCAGTACTTC. This sequence encodes CASSGDAVSETQYF.

This clonotype showed up just a few times. The CDR3 DNA follows: TGCGCCAGCAGCCAAGACCCAAGTCTAGCCAAAAACATTCAGTACTTC. This translates into CASSQDPSLAKNIQYF. V is TRBV4-1 and J is TRBJ2-4; D not resolved. The V gene lost 0 bases and the J gene lost 0 bases, with 9 bases spanning the gap. This CDR3 is built from 16 residues. CDR1 is MGHRA and CDR2 is YSYEKL in the germline V gene.

The chain carries TRBV9 and TRBJ1-4; possible D gene TRBD1, 5 bases. V dropped 3 bases and J dropped 5 bases, with 11 bases sitting between them. The CDR3 has 14 residues. Germline-derived CDR1 and CDR2 are SGDLS and YYNGEE. The CDR3 region has the DNA TGTGCCAGCAGCGGGGGGGGGGTAAATGAAAAACTGTTTTTT. Translation: CASSGGGVNEKLFF.

This chain joins TRBV4-2 and TRBJ2-6; D tentatively reads TRBD1 or TRBD2 (5 bases each). The germline V gene has CDR1 LGHNA and CDR2 YNFKEQ. The CDR3 extends over 18 amino acids. V was cut by 0 bases and J by 0 bases, with 12 bases left in between. CDR3 sequence reads: CASSQDGGRSSGANVLTF. CDR3 DNA: TGTGCCAGCAGCCAAGATGGGGGACGTAGCTCTGGGGCCAACGTCCTGACTTTC.

This clonotype was detected many times. This chain links TRBV5-1 with TRBJ2-1; 9 bases line up with TRBD2. With V trimmed by 4 bases and J by 10 bases, 9 bases remained unmatched. Germline V CDR1 and CDR2: SGHRS, YFSETQ. The CDR3 is made up of 14 amino acids. For the CDR3, the DNA is TGCGCCAGCAGCACCCAAACTAGCGGGTACGAGCAGTTCTTC. Protein sequence: CASSTQTSGYEQFF.

In this sample, this clonotype turned up a few times. The junction does not match germline at one end; this may be a read error. The chain has TRBV7-2 and TRBJ2-1, with D tentatively TRBD2 (6 bases). CDR1 is SGHTA, CDR2 FQGNSA, per germline. This CDR3 has 14 amino acids. This CDR3 is CASTLARELGEQFF. CDR3 nucleotides: TGTGCCAGCACCTTAGCTCGGGAGTTAGGTGAGCAGTTCTTC.

The CDR3: CASSEGKGALLYEQYF. Here the CDR3 DNA reads TGTGCCAGCAGTGAAGGAAAGGGAGCTCTCCTCTACGAGCAGTACTTC. The chain combines TRBV6-1 with TRBJ2-7; D may be TRBD2 (5 bases). Trimming cost V 1 base and J 3 bases, with 16 bases left between them. The germline V gene has CDR1 MNHNS and CDR2 SASEGT. The CDR3 loop spans 16 amino acids.

This clonotype was seen repeatedly, ten times or more. The genes are TRBV6-1 and TRBJ1-2, with 8 bases lining up with TRBD1. V was pared by 5 bases and J by 8 bases, with 13 bases of the junction left unmatched. From germline, CDR1 is MNHNS and CDR2 SASEGT. This CDR3 region has 15 residues. DNA of the CDR3: TGTGCCAGCAGTTCCCAAGGACAGGGATCAGGGGGCTACACCTTC. The encoded protein is CASSSQGQGSGGYTF.

This clonotype was seen many times. J is TRBJ2-3 and V is TRBV2, with 11 bases aligning to TRBD2. V lost 3 bases to trimming and J lost 1 base; unmatched junction nucleotides: 3. CDR1 and CDR2 (germline): SNHLY, FYNNEI. The CDR3 runs to 16 residues. CDR3 protein: CASSDWTSGRTDTQYF. The CDR3 bases are TGTGCCAGCAGTGACTGGACTAGCGGGCGCACAGATACGCAGTATTTT. Full variable domain (remainder filled in from reference TRBV2 and TRBJ2-3): EPEVTQTPSHQVTQMGQEVILRCVPISNHLYFYWYRQILGQKVEFLVSFYNNEISEKSEIFDDQFSVERPDGSNFTLKIRSTKLEDSAMYFCASSDWTSGRTDTQYFGPGTRLTVL.

This clonotype was found many times. The V call is TRBV30, the J call TRBJ2-1; D possibly corresponds to TRBD1 (5 bases). The CDR3 sequence is 12 residues long. CDR1 and CDR2 from the germline V gene are GTSNPN and SVGIG (reference sequence). V lost 4 bases to trimming and J lost 9 bases, with 13 bases between them. The CDR3 reads CAWKGLGVEQFF. The CDR3 region has the DNA TGTGCCTGGAAAGGTTTAGGGGTTGAGCAGTTCTTC.

Many counts were recorded for this clonotype. This chain joins TRBV28 and TRBJ2-4; possible D gene TRBD1, 6 bases. Germline lookup yields CDR1 MDHEN and CDR2 SYDVKM. Trimming took off 5 bases at V and 6 bases at J, with 20 bases between the two ends. The CDR3 loop spans 16 amino acids. The CDR3: CASSPTGKGEGNIQYF. As DNA, the CDR3 is TGTGCCAGCAGTCCAACAGGGAAGGGAGAAGGAAACATTCAGTACTTC.

There are many counts of this clonotype. V and J are TRBV12-5 and TRBJ2-7, with D tentatively TRBD2 (5 bases). This CDR3 has 16 amino acids. Germline CDR1 and CDR2: LGHNT and FRNRAP. The V end lost 9 bases, the J end lost 7 bases, and 28 bases lay between the germline ends. The CDR3 here is CARAPSLRTEVQEQYF. The CDR3 DNA reads as TGTGCTAGGGCCCCGTCGCTGCGGACGGAGGTACAGGAGCAGTACTTC.

This clonotype was observed a handful of times. A much larger clone is a single base away; this may be a read error. This chain links TRBV14 with TRBJ2-7, with a tentative D call TRBD2 (6 bases). The V gene's germline CDR1 is SGHDN and CDR2 FVKESK. Trimming pared 0 bases from V and 5 bases from J, leaving 11 bases between. There are 14 residues in the CDR3. The CDR3 region is CASSQDWRGDEQYF. The CDR3 DNA follows: TGTGCCAGCAGCCAAGATTGGAGGGGCGACGAGCAGTACTTC.

The sample holds many counts of this clonotype. This chain connects TRBV2 to TRBJ1-3; D gene ambiguous. CDR1 and CDR2 (germline): SNHLY, FYNNEI. The CDR3 is made up of 12 amino acids. Trimming took 4 bases from V and 1 from J, leaving 2 bases between them. CDR3 sequence: CASSASGNTIYF. The CDR3 DNA reads as TGTGCCAGCAGTGCGTCTGGAAACACCATATATTTT.

This chain uses TRBV14 with TRBJ1-4; possibly TRBD1 for D (6 bases). This CDR3 has 15 amino acids. Looked up from germline, CDR1 is SGHDN and CDR2 is FVKESK. V gave up 6 bases and J gave up 5 bases, with 16 bases separating them. In DNA, the CDR3 is TGTGCCAGCAGTTTGGGGAGAGGGGGAAATGAAAAACTGTTTTTT. It is translated as CASSLGRGGNEKLFF.

This clonotype showed up many times. The CDR3 DNA reads TGCAGTGCTAGGGTGGTCTCCTACAATGAGCAGTTCTTC. It encodes CSARVVSYNEQFF. The chain joins TRBV20-1 to TRBJ2-1; D gene uncertain. From germline, CDR1 is DFQATT and CDR2 SNEGSKA (reference sequence). V shed 3 bases and J shed 0 bases, with 6 bases lying between them. This CDR3 region has 13 residues.

This clonotype was picked up many times. The gene calls are TRBV7-9 and TRBJ2-7, with no clear D. Germline CDR1 and CDR2: SEHNR and FQNEAQ (reference sequence). The V end was cut by 1 base, the J end by 7 bases, with 5 bases between. The CDR3 length is 11 residues. In nucleotides, the CDR3 is TGTGCCAGCAGCTTAGATATGGAGCAGTACTTC. It is translated as CASSLDMEQYF.